A selection of T cell receptor beta chains follows, all from one sample in a study of blood T cells in healthy people across ages. TCRdb ran MiXCR on the 5' RACE reads and lists one entry per CDR3 protein. The sample contains roughly 2 million distinct CDR3 sequences, just under 50% of which appear only once. Sequenced material: blood. The receptors here all came from a woman aged 40-49 years in good health. CDR3s include the opening cysteine and the closing phenylalanine or tryptophan. Fields, in order: CDR3 DNA, CDR3 protein, D gene, clone size, J gene, V gene. D genes are given only for firm matches. Clone size appears in some rows only: once, few, many, or a class for an expanded clone.

CDR3nt: TGTGCCAGCAGTGAAGGAGTTACAGGGCGCCTCGTCTATGGCTACACCTTC; CDR3aa: CASSEGVTGRLVYGYTF; d_gene: NA; abundance: few; j_gene: TRBJ1-2; v_gene: TRBV6-1
CDR3nt: TGCGCCAGCAGCCAAGATAGGAGGAATGTGCAGTTCTTC; CDR3aa: CASSQDRRNVQFF; d_gene: NA; abundance: NA; j_gene: TRBJ2-1; v_gene: TRBV4-3
CDR3nt: TGCAGTACTTCCTACGGGGGCCCTTCCTACAATGAGCAGTTCTTC; CDR3aa: CSTSYGGPSYNEQFF; d_gene: NA; abundance: NA; j_gene: TRBJ2-1; v_gene: TRBV20-1
CDR3nt: TGCGCCAGCAGCTCCAGACAGGGGCGGGAGACCCAGTACTTC; CDR3aa: CASSSRQGRETQYF; d_gene: TRBD1; abundance: many; j_gene: TRBJ2-5; v_gene: TRBV7-9
CDR3nt: TGTGCCACCAGTGCCTTAAGAGAGGCTAGCGGGGTCGATGAGCAGTTCTTC; CDR3aa: CATSALREASGVDEQFF; d_gene: TRBD2; abundance: NA; j_gene: TRBJ2-1; v_gene: TRBV24-1
CDR3nt: TGCAGTGCTAGTCGGCTAGCGGGGGGACGAGATACGCAGTATTTT; CDR3aa: CSASRLAGGRDTQYF; d_gene: TRBD2; abundance: few; j_gene: TRBJ2-3; v_gene: TRBV20-1
CDR3nt: TGTGCCAGCAGTGCTACCGGGACAGGGAAAATCAGAGGCAATCAGCCCCAGCATTTT; CDR3aa: CASSATGTGKIRGNQPQHF; d_gene: TRBD1; abundance: few; j_gene: TRBJ1-5; v_gene: TRBV28
CDR3nt: TGCAGTGCTAGAGATTTCCCGGGAGGGTCCTACGAGCAGTACTTC; CDR3aa: CSARDFPGGSYEQYF; d_gene: TRBD2; abundance: NA; j_gene: TRBJ2-7; v_gene: TRBV20-1
CDR3nt: TGCAGTGCGGAAACGGTGGGTGGGAATGAGCAGTTCTTC; CDR3aa: CSAETVGGNEQFF; d_gene: NA; abundance: NA; j_gene: TRBJ2-1; v_gene: TRBV20-1
CDR3nt: TGCAGTGCTAGAGATCGCGGGCAGCCCTATGGCTACACCTTC; CDR3aa: CSARDRGQPYGYTF; d_gene: NA; abundance: NA; j_gene: TRBJ1-2; v_gene: TRBV20-1
CDR3nt: TGTGCCAGCAGCTTAGCGCGCGGGGGGGCCAAAGAGACCCAGTACTTC; CDR3aa: CASSLARGGAKETQYF; d_gene: TRBD2; abundance: NA; j_gene: TRBJ2-5; v_gene: TRBV7-2
CDR3nt: TGTGCCAGCAGCCTCCGGCCCGCGTGGGAGCAGTACTTC; CDR3aa: CASSLRPAWEQYF; d_gene: NA; abundance: NA; j_gene: TRBJ2-7; v_gene: TRBV7-2
CDR3nt: TGTGCCAGCAGCCAAGCTGACGAGACCCAAGAGACCCAGTACTTC; CDR3aa: CASSQADETQETQYF; d_gene: NA; abundance: few; j_gene: TRBJ2-5; v_gene: TRBV4-2
CDR3nt: TGTGCCAGCAGTGAACAGGGCATGAACACTGAAGCTTTCTTT; CDR3aa: CASSEQGMNTEAFF; d_gene: NA; abundance: few; j_gene: TRBJ1-1; v_gene: TRBV12-3/TRBV12-4
CDR3nt: TGTGCCACCAGTGATTTGCGACAGGGGAGCTACACCTTC; CDR3aa: CATSDLRQGSYTF; d_gene: TRBD1; abundance: NA; j_gene: TRBJ1-2; v_gene: TRBV24-1
CDR3nt: TGCAGCGTAATACCGGGACAGGATCATGAAAAACTGTTTTTT; CDR3aa: CSVIPGQDHEKLFF; d_gene: TRBD1; abundance: NA; j_gene: TRBJ1-4; v_gene: TRBV29-1
CDR3nt: TGTGCCAGCGGTTATCAAACAGTCAGCGCCTACGAGCAGTACTTC; CDR3aa: CASGYQTVSAYEQYF; d_gene: NA; abundance: once; j_gene: TRBJ2-7; v_gene: TRBV12-3/TRBV12-4
CDR3nt: TGCAGTGCTAGGGCTAGCGGGGGCCGCACAGATACGCAGTATTTT; CDR3aa: CSARASGGRTDTQYF; d_gene: TRBD2; abundance: once; j_gene: TRBJ2-3; v_gene: TRBV20-1
CDR3nt: TGCAGTGCTACCTACGGGACAGCGAACACTGAAGCTTTCTTT; CDR3aa: CSATYGTANTEAFF; d_gene: TRBD1; abundance: NA; j_gene: TRBJ1-1; v_gene: TRBV20-1
CDR3nt: TGCAGTGCTAGAGACGGGGGGACGCTGCCGGAGGCCCAGTACTTC; CDR3aa: CSARDGGTLPEAQYF; d_gene: TRBD2; abundance: once; j_gene: TRBJ2-5; v_gene: TRBV20-1
CDR3nt: TGTGCCAGTAGCCGGGACAAGACCTACGAGCAGTACTTC; CDR3aa: CASSRDKTYEQYF; d_gene: NA; abundance: NA; j_gene: TRBJ2-7; v_gene: TRBV19
CDR3nt: TGTGCCAGCCTTAAGAACGACAGGGCTGAGACCCAGTACTTC; CDR3aa: CASLKNDRAETQYF; d_gene: TRBD1; abundance: NA; j_gene: TRBJ2-5; v_gene: TRBV6-1
CDR3nt: TGTGCCAGCAGCTCCGTGGACGAGCAGTACTTC; CDR3aa: CASSSVDEQYF; d_gene: NA; abundance: many; j_gene: TRBJ2-7; v_gene: TRBV7-9
CDR3nt: TGCAGTGCTAGAGCCAGTAACACAGATACGCAGTATTTT; CDR3aa: CSARASNTDTQYF; d_gene: NA; abundance: NA; j_gene: TRBJ2-3; v_gene: TRBV20-1
CDR3nt: TGTGCCAGCAGCCCGAACAGTGGCGTTGGGGAAAAACTGTTTTTT; CDR3aa: CASSPNSGVGEKLFF; d_gene: NA; abundance: NA; j_gene: TRBJ1-4; v_gene: TRBV12-3/TRBV12-4
CDR3nt: TGTGCCAGCAGCACACCAGGGGGGGGTGCCAGCCCGGATTCACCCCTCCACTTT; CDR3aa: CASSTPGGGASPDSPLHF; d_gene: TRBD1; abundance: NA; j_gene: TRBJ1-6; v_gene: TRBV7-9
CDR3nt: TGTGCCGGAGGGCCCACTGTCAATGAGCAGTTCTTC; CDR3aa: CAGGPTVNEQFF; d_gene: NA; abundance: NA; j_gene: TRBJ2-1; v_gene: TRBV7-2
CDR3nt: TGTGCCAGCAGCCAAGTATCAGGGAACCTTTTGGAGACCCAGTACTTC; CDR3aa: CASSQVSGNLLETQYF; d_gene: NA; abundance: NA; j_gene: TRBJ2-5; v_gene: TRBV14
CDR3nt: TGTGCCAGCAGCTTCGACCGGCGAGGGAGGAATGAGCAGTTCTTC; CDR3aa: CASSFDRRGRNEQFF; d_gene: NA; abundance: few; j_gene: TRBJ2-1; v_gene: TRBV5-6
CDR3nt: TGCGCCAGCAGCTTACCCCAGTCCAATGAGCAGTTCTTC; CDR3aa: CASSLPQSNEQFF; d_gene: NA; abundance: many; j_gene: TRBJ2-1; v_gene: TRBV5-1
CDR3nt: TGCAGTGCTAGAGACGACAGGCAGCCGTACCAAGAGACCCAGTACTTC; CDR3aa: CSARDDRQPYQETQYF; d_gene: NA; abundance: few; j_gene: TRBJ2-5; v_gene: TRBV20-1
CDR3nt: TGTGCCAGCAGCTTAGGCAGACTAGCGACTAGCACAGATACGCAGTATTTT; CDR3aa: CASSLGRLATSTDTQYF; d_gene: TRBD2; abundance: NA; j_gene: TRBJ2-3; v_gene: TRBV7-6
CDR3nt: TGTGCCAGCAGCTCCGCCGCGGGGTTCAGCTCCTACAATGAGCAGTTCTTC; CDR3aa: CASSSAAGFSSYNEQFF; d_gene: NA; abundance: once; j_gene: TRBJ2-1; v_gene: TRBV11-2
CDR3nt: TGTGCCAGCAGTTTAACGCGGACGGAGAACTATGGCTACACCTTC; CDR3aa: CASSLTRTENYGYTF; d_gene: NA; abundance: NA; j_gene: TRBJ1-2; v_gene: TRBV28
CDR3nt: TGCGCCAGCAGCTCGAGGACAGGATCGGTGGAGACCCAGTACTTC; CDR3aa: CASSSRTGSVETQYF; d_gene: TRBD1; abundance: NA; j_gene: TRBJ2-5; v_gene: TRBV5-1
CDR3nt: TGCGCCAGCAGCCACGGCGAGGACAGGGGGACAGATACGCAGTATTTT; CDR3aa: CASSHGEDRGTDTQYF; d_gene: TRBD1; abundance: NA; j_gene: TRBJ2-3; v_gene: TRBV4-3
CDR3nt: TGTGCCAGCAGCGCCGGGACTTCGAACACCGGGGAGCTGTTTTTT; CDR3aa: CASSAGTSNTGELFF; d_gene: NA; abundance: NA; j_gene: TRBJ2-2; v_gene: TRBV5-6
CDR3nt: TGTGCCAGCAGTCCGGCCCGAACGATTACAGATACGCAGTATTTT; CDR3aa: CASSPARTITDTQYF; d_gene: NA; abundance: once; j_gene: TRBJ2-3; v_gene: TRBV6-2/TRBV6-3
CDR3nt: TGCAGCGTTGCTGGCGGGGGGGAGACCCAGTACTTC; CDR3aa: CSVAGGGETQYF; d_gene: TRBD2; abundance: few; j_gene: TRBJ2-5; v_gene: TRBV29-1
CDR3nt: TGTGCCAGCAGTTTCTCCAGGGCGCCCTCTGGGGCCAACGTCCTGACTTTC; CDR3aa: CASSFSRAPSGANVLTF; d_gene: NA; abundance: NA; j_gene: TRBJ2-6; v_gene: TRBV28
CDR3nt: TGTGCCAGCAGCAATAGGCGCGGGGGGACGAGAGAGACCCAGTACTTC; CDR3aa: CASSNRRGGTRETQYF; d_gene: NA; abundance: few; j_gene: TRBJ2-5; v_gene: TRBV21-1
CDR3nt: TGCAGCGTCACAGGGGGGGAAGGGAATGAGCAGTTCTTC; CDR3aa: CSVTGGEGNEQFF; d_gene: NA; abundance: few; j_gene: TRBJ2-1; v_gene: TRBV29-1
CDR3nt: TGCAGTCAACAGGGGATCTCCTACGAGCAGTACTTC; CDR3aa: CSQQGISYEQYF; d_gene: TRBD1; abundance: NA; j_gene: TRBJ2-7; v_gene: TRBV20-1
CDR3nt: TGTGCCAGTAGTGAACAGGGAGTTGGCGGCTACACCTTC; CDR3aa: CASSEQGVGGYTF; d_gene: NA; abundance: NA; j_gene: TRBJ1-2; v_gene: TRBV19
CDR3nt: TGTGCCAGCAGTAAGCGACAGACTTCCACAGATACGCAGTATTTT; CDR3aa: CASSKRQTSTDTQYF; d_gene: NA; abundance: NA; j_gene: TRBJ2-3; v_gene: TRBV6-5
CDR3nt: TGTGCCAGCAGTTATGTCGGGGGGGGAACAGATACGCAGTATTTT; CDR3aa: CASSYVGGGTDTQYF; d_gene: TRBD2; abundance: few; j_gene: TRBJ2-3; v_gene: TRBV6-5
CDR3nt: TGTGCCAGCAGCTTAGCGGGACAGGGGGCGTTGGACACCTATGGCTACACCTTC; CDR3aa: CASSLAGQGALDTYGYTF; d_gene: TRBD1; abundance: NA; j_gene: TRBJ1-2; v_gene: TRBV7-9
CDR3nt: TGTGCCAGCAGCCAAGATCCAGCTAGCGGGGGTGCCAAAAACATTCAGTACTTC; CDR3aa: CASSQDPASGGAKNIQYF; d_gene: TRBD2; abundance: once; j_gene: TRBJ2-4; v_gene: TRBV4-2
CDR3nt: TGTGCCACCAGTGATGTGACAGGGCTGAAAGAGACCCAGTACTTC; CDR3aa: CATSDVTGLKETQYF; d_gene: TRBD1; abundance: NA; j_gene: TRBJ2-5; v_gene: TRBV24-1
CDR3nt: TGTGCCAGCAGCCCCCTAGCGGGGCCGGGGAATGAGCAGTTCTTC; CDR3aa: CASSPLAGPGNEQFF; d_gene: TRBD2; abundance: few; j_gene: TRBJ2-1; v_gene: TRBV7-6
CDR3nt: TGCGCCAGCAGCCCAACAGGGGGCACGAACTATGGCTACACCTTC; CDR3aa: CASSPTGGTNYGYTF; d_gene: TRBD1; abundance: many; j_gene: TRBJ1-2; v_gene: TRBV4-1